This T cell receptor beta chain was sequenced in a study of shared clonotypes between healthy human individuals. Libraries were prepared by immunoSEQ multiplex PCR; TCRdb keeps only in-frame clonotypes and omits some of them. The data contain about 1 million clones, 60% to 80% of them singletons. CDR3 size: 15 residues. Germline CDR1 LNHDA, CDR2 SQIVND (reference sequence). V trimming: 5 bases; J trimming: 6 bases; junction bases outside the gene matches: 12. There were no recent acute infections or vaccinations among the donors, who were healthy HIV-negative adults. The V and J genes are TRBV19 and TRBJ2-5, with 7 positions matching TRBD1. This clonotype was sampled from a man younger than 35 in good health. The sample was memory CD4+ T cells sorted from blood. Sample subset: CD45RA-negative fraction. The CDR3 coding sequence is TGTGCCAGTAGTCCTGACAGGGCCATGGGGAAGACCCAGTACTTC. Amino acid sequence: CASSPDRAMGKTQYF. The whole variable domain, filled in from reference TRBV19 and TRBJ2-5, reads DGGITQSPKYLFRKEGQNVTLSCEQNLNHDAMYWYRQDPGQGLRLIYYSQIVNDFQKGDIAEGYSVSREKKESFPLTVTSAQKNPTAFYLCASSPDRAMGKTQYFGPGTRLLVL.